The rows below give T cell receptor beta chains drawn from one sample of a study of T cells in Graves' hyperthyroidism and ophthalmopathy. TCRdb itself ran the multiplex PCR reads through MiXCR, one entry per CDR3 protein. The sample has 600,000 to 750,000 distinct CDR3 sequences, about 18% seen once; the top ten hold 15% to 17%. The specimen was blood. The receptors were gathered from a man aged 45-60 years with Graves' hyperthyroidism. Both conserved end residues are part of each CDR3. A D gene is named only where the DNA matches it firmly. Part of the rows lack a size; the others show once, few, many or a class for expanded clones.

d_call j_call cdr3_length clone_size v_call cdr3_nt cdr3_aa
- TRBJ2-7 14 many TRBV5-1 TGCGCCAGCAGCTATGGGACCACCACCTACGAGCAGTACTTC CASSYGTTTYEQYF
TRBD2 TRBJ2-7 17 many TRBV20-1 TGCAGTGCTAACCGGGTCGGTAGCGGGAGGGACGCCTACGAGCAGTACTTC CSANRVGSGRDAYEQYF
TRBD2 TRBJ2-3 16 many TRBV7-3 TGTGCCAGCAGCTTGTTGGGACTAGCGGGAGGAGATACGCAGTATTTT CASSLLGLAGGDTQYF
TRBD2 TRBJ2-1 16 - TRBV13 TGTGCCAGCAGCTTAAGAGGAGCGGGAAGCCACAATGAGCAGTTCTTC CASSLRGAGSHNEQFF
TRBD2 TRBJ2-7 13 - TRBV24-1 TGTGCCACCAGTGCGGGGGGCTCCTACGAGCAGTACTTC CATSAGGSYEQYF
- TRBJ1-2 14 many TRBV30 TGTGCCTGGAGGGCCCAGGGCACTTACTATGGCTACACCTTC CAWRAQGTYYGYTF
TRBD1 TRBJ2-7 12 once TRBV10-2 TGCGCCAGCAGGGGGGACAGAACCGAGCAGTACTTC CASRGDRTEQYF
- TRBJ2-7 10 many TRBV11-2 TGTGCCAGCAGCGCCCGCGAGCAGTACTTC CASSAREQYF
- TRBJ2-7 15 many TRBV28 TGTGCCAGCAGTTTACGCGGGATCCGCTCCTACGAGCAGTACTTC CASSLRGIRSYEQYF
- TRBJ2-2 16 many TRBV11-2 TGTGCCAGCAGCTCTAGAGGCCAGTTGAACACCGGGGAGCTGTTTTTT CASSSRGQLNTGELFF
- TRBJ2-6 13 few TRBV6-2/TRBV6-3 TGTGCCAGCACCCCTAGAGGGGCCAACGTCCTGACTTTC CASTPRGANVLTF